The clone carrying this TCR beta chain appeared a few times. Described time point: persistent/refractory GD, antithyroid drugs over 5 years with positive TRAb. Extracted RNA from PBMCs served as the source of the TCR library. By American Thyroid Association guidelines, Graves' disease was diagnosed in the cohort. With iRepertoire HTBI primers and Arm-PCR of CDR3 regions, TCR beta libraries were built. TCRdb itself ran the multiplex PCR reads through MiXCR, one entry per CDR3 protein. The sample carries roughly 400,000 distinct CDR3 sequences, under 25% recorded once. There are 16 residues in the CDR3. Germline assignment: CDR1 SGHVS and CDR2 FNYEAQ. With 5 bases clipped from V and 3 bases from J, the junction kept 11 bases outside the gene matches. This record comes from a study of regulatory T cells in long-lasting Graves disease.

The chain joins TRBV7-6 to TRBJ1-1; 8 bases are shared with TRBD1. This receptor was obtained from a female donor with Graves disease. This specimen consisted of peripheral blood mononuclear cells (PBMCs), obtained when the disease was refractory, from a patient treated with antithyroid drugs. The CDR3 sequence is CASSPRPGTGDTEAFF. As DNA, the CDR3 is TGTGCCAGCAGCCCACGTCCCGGGACAGGTGACACTGAAGCTTTCTTT.